Presented here are 11 T cell receptor beta chains from one specimen sequenced in a study of blood T cell repertoires in COVID-19. The protocol was immunoSEQ multiplex PCR, while the TCRdb copy is restricted to in-frame clones and leaves out a portion. The sample holds fewer than 350,000 clones; roughly 85% are singletons and the top ten take 2% to 3%. The sequencing input was PBMCs or T cells enriched from blood (not recorded which). The receptors were sampled from a woman between 45 and 65 years old who had recovered from COVID-19.

The chain couples TRBV3-1 (or the pseudogene TRBV3-2) to TRBJ2-2; D may be TRBD2 (6 bases). Germline V CDR1 and CDR2: LGHDT, YNNKEL (reference sequence). This CDR3 has 15 amino acids. Trimming removed 5 bases from V and 1 base from J, with 11 bases in between. The CDR3, as DNA: TGTGCCAGCAGCGAGGGCGGGGTGAACACCGGGGAGCTGTTTTTT. Translation: CASSEGGVNTGELFF.

This clone was counted a few times. This chain links TRBV6-1 with TRBJ1-2; D is perhaps TRBD1 (5 bases). CDR1 and CDR2 from the germline V gene are MNHNS and SASEGT. Deletions cut 0 bases from V and 8 bases from J, with 13 bases between. The CDR3 has 14 residues. The DNA of the CDR3 is TGTGCCAGCAGTGAAGCGCTGGGGGGGGGAGGCTACACCTTC. Its translation: CASSEALGGGGYTF.

The J gene is TRBJ1-4, the V gene TRBV6-4; 7 nucleotides line up with TRBD1. CDR1 and CDR2 (germline): MRHNA, SNTAGT. The J segment lost 4 bases and the V segment lost 6 bases, leaving 5 bases of the junction unmatched. The CDR3 length is 14 residues. In DNA form, the CDR3 reads TGTGCCAGCAGGGAGGACAGGAATAATGAAAAACTGTTTTTT. Translation: CASREDRNNEKLFF.

This sequence joins TRBV4-2 and TRBJ1-1; possibly TRBD1 for D (5 bases). The CDR3 length is 13 residues. Between the trimmed V and J ends, which lost 0 bases and 10 bases, there was a span of 12 bases. CDR1 LGHNA and CDR2 YNFKEQ come from the germline V gene. CDR3 sequence reads: CASSQDLRGGAFF. CDR3 bases: TGTGCCAGCAGCCAAGATCTTAGGGGCGGAGCTTTCTTT.

The chain links TRBV6-5 to TRBJ2-6; no definite D call. V lost 11 bases and J 0 bases, leaving 14 bases between the germline ends. The CDR3 length is 15 residues. The germline V gene has CDR1 MNHEY and CDR2 SVGAGI. CDR3 loop: CAVTDSLSGANVLTF. CDR3 nucleotide sequence: TGTGCCGTAACAGATTCCCTCTCTGGGGCCAACGTCCTGACTTTC.

This chain uses TRBV12-3 or TRBV12-4 with TRBJ1-6; D perhaps matches TRBD1 (5 bases). The V end lost 6 bases, the J end lost 8 bases, and 11 bases lay between the germline ends. CDR3 length: 13 residues. In DNA, the CDR3 is TGTGCCAGCAGGAGCGTCAGGGATTCACCCCTCCACTTT. It codes for CASRSVRDSPLHF.

V is TRBV27 and J is TRBJ1-2; 10 nucleotides line up with TRBD1. CDR3 length equals 15 residues. V lost 7 bases and J lost 3; bases outside the gene matches: 8. Germline loops: CDR1 MNHEY, CDR2 SMNVEV (reference sequence). The CDR3 spells CASTHSGTGDYGYTF. The DNA for the CDR3 is TGTGCCAGCACCCACTCCGGGACAGGGGACTATGGCTACACCTTC.

The rearrangement uses TRBV5-5 and TRBJ2-7; 7 positions match TRBD1. CDR1 is SGHKS, CDR2 YYEKEE, per germline (reference sequence). The CDR3 sequence is 16 residues long. The V and J ends lost 0 bases and 4 bases, in that order; junction bases with no gene match: 10. The chain's CDR3 is CASSLALGDSLYEQYF. As DNA, the CDR3 is TGTGCCAGCAGCTTGGCCTTGGGGGACAGTCTTTACGAGCAGTACTTC.

The chain has TRBV5-1 and TRBJ2-5; D uncertain. V was shortened by 0 bases and J by 3 bases, with 9 bases between the two germline ends. Per the germline V gene, CDR1 is SGHRS and CDR2 is YFSETQ. This CDR3 region has 14 residues. CDR3 coding DNA: TGCGCCAGCAGCTTGGTCAATGTTGAAGAGACCCAGTACTTC. Protein product: CASSLVNVEETQYF.

The chain recombines TRBV27 with TRBJ1-2, with 9 bases that match TRBD1. V was pared by 6 bases and J by 6 bases, with 14 bases of the junction left unmatched. CDR1 and CDR2 from the germline V gene are MNHEY and SMNVEV (reference sequence). This CDR3 is 16 amino acids long. The CDR3 DNA reads as TGTGCCAGCAGGGGGACCGGGACAGGGAACGCTAATGGCTACACCTTC. This gives the protein CASRGTGTGNANGYTF.

This chain joins TRBV4-1 and TRBJ2-7; D may be TRBD2 (7 bases). CDR1 and CDR2 (germline): MGHRA, YSYEKL. There are 17 residues in the CDR3. V lost 3 bases and J lost 0, with 18 bases in between. The CDR3 nucleotides read TGCGCCAGCAGCCAGTTTGGCGGGGGCCGAAGCTCCTACGAGCAGTACTTC. This encodes CASSQFGGGRSSYEQYF.